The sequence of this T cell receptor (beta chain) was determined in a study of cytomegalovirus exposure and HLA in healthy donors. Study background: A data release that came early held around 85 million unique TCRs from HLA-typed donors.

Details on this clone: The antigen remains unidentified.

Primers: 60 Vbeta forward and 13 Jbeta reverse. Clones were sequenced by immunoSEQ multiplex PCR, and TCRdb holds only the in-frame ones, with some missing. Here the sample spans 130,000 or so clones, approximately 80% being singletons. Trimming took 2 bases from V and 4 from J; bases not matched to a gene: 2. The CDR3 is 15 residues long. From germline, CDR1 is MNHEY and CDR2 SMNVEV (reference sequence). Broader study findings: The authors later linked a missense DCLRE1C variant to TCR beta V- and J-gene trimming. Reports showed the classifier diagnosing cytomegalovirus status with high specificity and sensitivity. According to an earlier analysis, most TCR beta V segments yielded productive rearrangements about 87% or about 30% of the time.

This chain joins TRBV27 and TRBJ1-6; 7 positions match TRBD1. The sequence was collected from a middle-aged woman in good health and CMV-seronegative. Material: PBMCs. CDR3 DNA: TGTGCCAGCAGTTTAGGGACAGAGTATAATTCACCCCTCCACTTT. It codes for CASSLGTEYNSPLHF.